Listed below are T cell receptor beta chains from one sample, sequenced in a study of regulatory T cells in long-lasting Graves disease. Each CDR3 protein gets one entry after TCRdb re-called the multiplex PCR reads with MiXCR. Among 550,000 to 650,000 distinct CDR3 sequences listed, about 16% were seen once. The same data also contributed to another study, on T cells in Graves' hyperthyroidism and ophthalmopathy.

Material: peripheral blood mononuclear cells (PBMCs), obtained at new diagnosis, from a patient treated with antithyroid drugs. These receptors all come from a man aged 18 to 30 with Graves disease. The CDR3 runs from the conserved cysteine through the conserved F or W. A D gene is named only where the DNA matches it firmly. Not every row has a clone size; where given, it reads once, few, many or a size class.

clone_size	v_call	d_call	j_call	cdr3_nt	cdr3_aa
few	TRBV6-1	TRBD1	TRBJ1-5	TGTGCCAGCAGATCCACAGGGGGTTCCAATCAGCCCCAGCATTTT	CASRSTGGSNQPQHF
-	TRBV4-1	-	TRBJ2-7	TGCGCCAGCAGCCAAGTTACGGGAGTAGGAGTCTACGAGCAGTACTTC	CASSQVTGVGVYEQYF
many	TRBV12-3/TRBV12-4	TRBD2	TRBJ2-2	TGTGCCAGCAGTTTACTAGCGGGAGGGTCGAACACCGGGGAGCTGTTTTTT	CASSLLAGGSNTGELFF
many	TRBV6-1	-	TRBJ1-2	TGTGCCAGCAGATCCGCAGGGATCGGCTACACCTTC	CASRSAGIGYTF
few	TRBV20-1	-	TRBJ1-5	TGCAGTGCTAGATCGGGGGCCTCTCATCAGCCCCAGCATTTT	CSARSGASHQPQHF
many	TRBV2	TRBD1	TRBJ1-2	TGTGCCAGCAGTGAAGCCGGGACAGGGGGCGTCCTGGGTGGCTACACCTTC	CASSEAGTGGVLGGYTF
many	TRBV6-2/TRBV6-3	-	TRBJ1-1	TGTGCCAGCAGTGGTTGGACTGAGAACACTGAAGCTTTCTTT	CASSGWTENTEAFF
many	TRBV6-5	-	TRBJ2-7	TGTGCCAGCAGTTACTCTTCGAGCTCCTACGAGCAGTACTTC	CASSYSSSSYEQYF
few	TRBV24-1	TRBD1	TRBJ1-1	TGTGCCACCAGGGCGGGGACAGGGTGGCAGAACACTGAAGCTTTCTTT	CATRAGTGWQNTEAFF
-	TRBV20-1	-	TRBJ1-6	TGCAGTGCTAGAGATCGTACAGGGAATTCACCCCTCCACTTT	CSARDRTGNSPLHF
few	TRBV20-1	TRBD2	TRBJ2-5	TGCAGTGCTAGAGATAGCCTAGCGGAGCAAGAGACCCAGTACTTC	CSARDSLAEQETQYF
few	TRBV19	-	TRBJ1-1	TGTGCCAGTAGTATGGTCCCGGGGACCACTGAAGCTTTCTTT	CASSMVPGTTEAFF
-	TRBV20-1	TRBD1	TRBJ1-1	TGCAGTGCCATGCCGGGACAGGGGGCATCGGGCACTGAAGCTTTCTTT	CSAMPGQGASGTEAFF
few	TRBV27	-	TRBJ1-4	TGTGCCACCAGCGTTTACCAGGGAAATGAAAAACTGTTTTTT	CATSVYQGNEKLFF
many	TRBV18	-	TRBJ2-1	TGTGCCAGCTCACCATCAGGGGCTGTCTACAATGAGCAGTTCTTC	CASSPSGAVYNEQFF
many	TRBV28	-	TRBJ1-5	TGTGCCAGCAGACAACGACAGCATCAGCCCCAGCATTTT	CASRQRQHQPQHF
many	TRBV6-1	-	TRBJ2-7	TGTGCCAGCAGTGAAGCGGACAGCCGATTCTACGAGCAGTACTTC	CASSEADSRFYEQYF
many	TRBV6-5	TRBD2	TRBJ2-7	TGTGCCAGCAGTTACGTGAGGGTGGGACTAGCGGACACCGGACGCCCCTACGAGCAGTACTTC	CASSYVRVGLADTGRPYEQYF
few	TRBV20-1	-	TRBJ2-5	TGCAGTGCTAAGGTGGGAGAGACCCAGTACTTC	CSAKVGETQYF
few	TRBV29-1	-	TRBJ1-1	TGCAGCGTCTGGACAGCTGAAGCTTTCTTT	CSVWTAEAFF
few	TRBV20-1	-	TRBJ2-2	TGCAGTGCCGACTACACCGGGGAGCTGTTTTTT	CSADYTGELFF
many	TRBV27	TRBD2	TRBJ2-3	TGTGCCAGCAGTTTATCTGCGGGAGCGGTAGATACGCAGTATTTT	CASSLSAGAVDTQYF
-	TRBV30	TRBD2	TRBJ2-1	TGTGCCTGGACTAGCGGGAGATCCTACAATGAGCAGTTCTTC	CAWTSGRSYNEQFF
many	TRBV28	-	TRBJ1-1	TGTGCCAGCAGTTCAAAGACGGGAATGAACACTGAAGCTTTCTTT	CASSSKTGMNTEAFF
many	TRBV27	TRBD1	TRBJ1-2	TGTGCCAGCAGTTTATCAAGTTGGGGGTTGGACAGGGGGCGAGACTATGGCTACACCTTC	CASSLSSWGLDRGRDYGYTF
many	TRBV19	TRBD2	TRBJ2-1	TGTGCCAGTAGTATCTCCGGGACTAGCCCCACTCAGTTCTTC	CASSISGTSPTQFF